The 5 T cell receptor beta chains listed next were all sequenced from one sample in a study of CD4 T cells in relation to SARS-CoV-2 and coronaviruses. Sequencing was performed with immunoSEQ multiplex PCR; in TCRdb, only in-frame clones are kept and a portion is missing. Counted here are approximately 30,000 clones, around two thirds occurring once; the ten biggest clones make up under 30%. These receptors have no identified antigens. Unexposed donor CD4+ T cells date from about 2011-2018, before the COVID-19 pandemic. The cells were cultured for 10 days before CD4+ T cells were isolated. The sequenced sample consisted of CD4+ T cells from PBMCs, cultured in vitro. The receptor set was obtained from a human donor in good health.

CDR3 sequence: CASSWGDYGYTF. DNA of the CDR3: TGTGCCAGCAGCTGGGGGGACTATGGCTACACCTTC. V usage is TRBV5-5 and J usage is TRBJ1-2, with a weak D call TRBD1 (5 bases). V shed 3 bases and J shed 3 bases, with 6 bases lying between them. The CDR3 contains 12 residues. The V gene's germline CDR1 is SGHKS and CDR2 YYEKEE (reference sequence).

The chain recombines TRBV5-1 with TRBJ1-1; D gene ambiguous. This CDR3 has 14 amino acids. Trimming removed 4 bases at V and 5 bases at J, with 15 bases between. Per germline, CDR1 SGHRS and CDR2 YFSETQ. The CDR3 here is CASSPTPAGTEAFF. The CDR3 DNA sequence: TGCGCCAGCAGCCCCACACCCGCTGGTACTGAAGCTTTCTTT. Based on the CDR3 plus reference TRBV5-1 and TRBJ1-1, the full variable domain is KAGVTQTPRYLIKTRGQQVTLSCSPISGHRSVSWYQQTPGQGLQFLFEYFSETQRNKGNFPGRFSGRQFSNSRSEMNVSTLELGDSALYLCASSPTPAGTEAFFGQGTRLTVV.

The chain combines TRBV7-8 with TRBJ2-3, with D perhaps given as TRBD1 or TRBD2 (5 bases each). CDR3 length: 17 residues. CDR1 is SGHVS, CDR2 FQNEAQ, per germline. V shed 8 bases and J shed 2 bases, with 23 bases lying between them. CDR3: CASLEGRTTLPTDTQYF. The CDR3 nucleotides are TGTGCCAGCTTAGAGGGTAGGACAACATTGCCCACAGATACGCAGTATTTT.

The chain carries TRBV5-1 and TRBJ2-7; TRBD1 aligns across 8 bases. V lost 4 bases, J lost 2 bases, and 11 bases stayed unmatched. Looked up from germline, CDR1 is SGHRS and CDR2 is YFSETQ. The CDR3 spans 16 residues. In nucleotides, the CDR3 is TGCGCCAGCAGCGATGACCGGACAGGGAGGACCTACGAGCAGTACTTC. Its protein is CASSDDRTGRTYEQYF.

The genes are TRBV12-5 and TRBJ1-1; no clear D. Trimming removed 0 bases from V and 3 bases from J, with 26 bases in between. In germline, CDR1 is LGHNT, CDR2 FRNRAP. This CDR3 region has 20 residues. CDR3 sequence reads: CASGLVLSGPRGNIDTEAFF. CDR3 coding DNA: TGTGCTAGTGGTTTGGTACTAAGCGGTCCCCGAGGTAATATTGACACTGAAGCTTTCTTT.